The rows below give T cell receptor beta chains drawn from one sample of a study of early T cells in non-severe SARS-CoV-2 infection. TCRdb analysed the 5' RACE reads with MiXCR anew, one entry per CDR3 protein. This sample has about 64,000 distinct CDR3 sequences, with just over 20% found just once. The specimen was whole blood, collected at baseline. Every receptor here comes from an adult who was a healthcare worker with PCR-confirmed SARS-CoV-2 infection or an uninfected control (not recorded which). Both conserved end residues are part of each CDR3. The D gene is left open where the match is weak. Only some rows state a clone size, as once, few, many or a class for expanded clones.

d_gene	j_gene	v_gene	abundance	CDR3nt	CDR3aa
.	TRBJ2-1	TRBV15	few	TGTGCCACCAGCAGAGATGTGGCGAGTTACAATGAGCAGTTCTTC	CATSRDVASYNEQFF
TRBD1	TRBJ1-2	TRBV6-6	medium-sized	TGTGCCAGCAGTTTAAGCAGGGGGTATGGCTACACCTTC	CASSLSRGYGYTF
.	TRBJ1-3	TRBV20-1	few	TGCAGTGCTAGTCAACTGCAAGTGGGCACCATATATTTT	CSASQLQVGTIYF
.	TRBJ1-3	TRBV2	.	TGTGCCAGCAGTGCAGACAGAAACGGTGGAAACACCATATATTTT	CASSADRNGGNTIYF
.	TRBJ1-1	TRBV2	few	TGTGCCAGCAGTGTGGCAGGGAGCACTGAAGCTTTCTTT	CASSVAGSTEAFF
TRBD2	TRBJ2-2	TRBV20-1	.	TGCAGTGCTAGAGATGAACTAGCGGGAACCGGGGAGCTGTTTTTT	CSARDELAGTGELFF
.	TRBJ2-5	TRBV29-1	few	TGCAGCGTTGTTGAGGGTACGGAGACCCAGTACTTC	CSVVEGTETQYF
.	TRBJ2-2	TRBV29-1	few	TGCAGCGTTGTGACGAACACCGCCGGGGAGCTGTTTTTT	CSVVTNTAGELFF
.	TRBJ1-2	TRBV2	.	TGTGCCAGCAGAGACAGCTATGGCTACACCTTC	CASRDSYGYTF
.	TRBJ2-6	TRBV4-2	few	TGTGCCAGCCGCCGAGCCGGGGCTGCCCGATCTGGGGCCAACGTCCTGACTTTC	CASRRAGAARSGANVLTF
.	TRBJ2-3	TRBV14	few	TGTGCCAGCAGCCAAGATAGGGTCACAGATACGCAGTATTTT	CASSQDRVTDTQYF
TRBD1	TRBJ1-4	TRBV27	few	TGTGCCAGCAGTGACAGGGTTTTCGGTGAAAAACTGTTTTTT	CASSDRVFGEKLFF
TRBD1	TRBJ1-4	TRBV20-1	.	TGCAGTGCTTCACAGGGGGCGCCAACTAATGAAAAACTGTTTTTT	CSASQGAPTNEKLFF
.	TRBJ1-2	TRBV30	.	TGTGCCTGCCCGGACAGCCTCTATGGCTACACCTTC	CACPDSLYGYTF
.	TRBJ2-5	TRBV29-1	.	TGCAGCGCGGGGGTCGTCCCAGAGACCCAGTACTTC	CSAGVVPETQYF
TRBD2	TRBJ2-3	TRBV6-2/TRBV6-3	.	TGTGCCAGCAGACTAAGACGGGACTACGATACGCAGTATTTT	CASRLRRDYDTQYF
.	TRBJ2-1	TRBV12-5	.	TGTGCTAGTGGTGCGGACAGCCCGCAGGATGAGCTGTTCTTC	CASGADSPQDELFF
.	TRBJ2-7	TRBV21-1	.	TGTGCCAGCAGCAAAGCGCCCTACGAGCAGTACTTC	CASSKAPYEQYF
TRBD2	TRBJ2-5	TRBV7-9	.	TGTGCCAGCAGCTTATTCTCAAGGCGGGGGGAGACCCAGTACTTC	CASSLFSRRGETQYF
.	TRBJ2-7	TRBV2	few	TGTGCCAGCATTTTCGCGCGGGGCTACGAGCAGTACTTC	CASIFARGYEQYF
.	TRBJ2-3	TRBV12-3/TRBV12-4	few	TGTGCCAGCAGTCCCGGCCAGAGCGGTACAGATACGCAGTATTTT	CASSPGQSGTDTQYF
.	TRBJ2-7	TRBV5-1	few	TGCGCCAGCAGCTTGGCCTCTCCCGGGCCCTACGAGCAGTACTTC	CASSLASPGPYEQYF
.	TRBJ1-2	TRBV20-1	few	TGCAGTGCTAAACTTTGGGGCTACACCTTC	CSAKLWGYTF